This TCR beta chain was found in a study of identical twins. From the 5' RACE reads, TCRdb called clonotypes with MiXCR, one entry per CDR3 protein. The table records 410,000 or so distinct CDR3 sequences, under 20% of them present only once. Trimming took 0 bases from V and 4 from J, leaving 6 bases between them. Germline V lookup: CDR1 LGHNA, CDR2 YNFKEQ. The CDR3 has 14 amino acids. Many counts were recorded for this clonotype. This TCR derives from a man aged 45-65 years in good health. Sample: naive T cells sorted from blood. J is TRBJ2-2 and V is TRBV4-2; D gene unclear. This CDR3 reads CASSQDLLTGELFF. CDR3 DNA sequence: TGTGCCAGCAGCCAAGATTTACTCACCGGGGAGCTGTTTTTT.